One T cell receptor (beta chain) is described in this entry. What this receptor recognizes is not known. It has no much larger one-base neighbor in the sample; base qualities were not kept. Library construction relied on 5' RACE. Sequencing instrument: Illumina HiSeq 2500. A second PCR of roughly 7 to 12 cycles was performed with a sample-barcoded 5' primer and a J-beta primer mix. A unique molecular identifier was introduced onto each TCR beta cDNA molecule by a template-switch 5' adaptor carrying 12 random nucleotides. Each sample yielded at least 3 million CDR3-containing paired-end reads. First-strand cDNA was synthesized from all RNA with the Mint cDNA synthesis kit, primed by a TRBC-specific oligonucleotide. All cDNA was treated with uracil-DNA glycosylase and then went through a first 18-cycle PCR with the universal primers M1SS and BC2_uni_R. For the original study's pipeline: Each sample was normalized by randomly selecting 1 million high-quality reads, each carrying a distinct molecular identifier. Reads sharing molecular identifiers were discarded rather than binned into consensus sequences. CDR3 identification, clonotype clustering and error correction used MiTCR with a Q25 quality threshold and the strictest error-elimination algorithm. A nonparametric unseen species model using Euler transformation provided a lower-bound estimate of total TCR beta diversity. TCRdb passed the public sequencing reads through fastp at Q25 and MiXCR, retaining productive beta sequences. Rows matching on CDR3 protein sequence are summarized as one entry with the most common DNA and genes. For this entry, the V and J calls and clone size follow TCRdb and not the study's own pipeline. Within this sample are hundreds of thousands of distinct CDR3 sequences, with approximately 50% of them counted one time only. Clones ranked in the top ten supply approximately 37% of the sample.

Systemically healthy Caucasian individuals from Russia, 39 in total and aged roughly 6 to 100 years, were included as donors. Each donor gave ten milliliters of peripheral blood, collected into EDTA-treated Vacutainer tubes. PBMCs were isolated by Ficoll-Paque density-gradient centrifugation, with at least 6 million obtained per sample. Trizol reagent was used to extract total RNA from PBMCs, with at least 5 micrograms per sample. Naive CD45RAhigh/CD27high T cell percentages were measured by flow cytometry on a PBMC aliquot from every donor. The data were obtained in a study of blood T cells in healthy people across ages (dated by TCRdb to the mid-2010s). Concerning the study at large: Template switching captured roughly one uniquely barcoded TCR beta cDNA molecule per two T cells in model experiments. The study analyzed two additional independent replicas of 1 million unique cDNA reads from the same blood draw for two donors, one aged 18 to 29 and one aged 80 or older. Using deep sequencing normalized with unique cDNA molecular identifiers, the study measured how TCR beta repertoire diversity changes with age. To avoid experimental bias, donors of different ages were distributed randomly across sequencing lanes. Donors were grouped into four age groups: young (average approximately 15 years), middle-aged (roughly 37), aged (approximately 58) and long-lived (around 80).

Broad study findings and their caveats: There was a strong correlation between observed TCR beta diversity and the percentage of naive T cells measured by flow cytometry. Since profiling was done on bulk unsorted PBMCs, naive and antigen-experienced compartments could not be conclusively compared. As age increased, observed TCR beta diversity per million T cells dropped in a roughly linear way, and a significant reduction was already evident by age roughly 40. Total diversity estimates from one million sequenced T cells were considered lower bounds and underestimates. The long-lived group showed more naive CD4+ T cells, fewer expanded clones and increased TCR diversity than the aged group, suggesting age selection. Donor CMV infection status was unknown, potentially confounding age-related changes in expanded clonotypes.

The clonotype comes from a man aged 55-75 years in good health. The sequenced material came from blood.

The CDR3 amino acid sequence is: CASSLTASLRNEQFF. At the DNA level, the sequence is TGTGCCAGCAGTTTAACGGCTAGTTTGCGCAATGAGCAGTTCTTC. The chain is made from TRBV12-3 or TRBV12-4 and TRBJ2-1; the D segment cannot be called with confidence. Trimming removed 2 bases from V and 6 bases from J, leaving 14 bases between the germline ends. There are 15 amino acids in the CDR3, from cysteine to phenylalanine inclusive. Here the CDR3 DNA is all that survives: 45 bases in frame from base 1.